This is a list of T cell receptor beta chains from one sample in a study of Ad26.COV2.S vaccination and SARS-CoV-2 variants. Only in-frame clones appear in the TCRdb table, and some are missing; sequencing was by immunoSEQ multiplex PCR. This repertoire shows about 350,000 clones, roughly 91% found once; its top ten account for roughly 5%. Source: peripheral blood, taken in a trial of Ad26.COV2.S vaccine versus placebo. These receptors all stem from a person aged 18-60 years who received the Ad26.COV2.S COVID-19 vaccine or a placebo. The conserved cysteine and the conserved F or W are not part of the CDR3 here. Each record gives: J gene, V gene, CDR3 protein.

TRBJ2-3 TRBV10-3 AISLVGGGSTDTQY
TRBJ1-4 TRBV9 ASSAGTGQNEKLF
TRBJ2-3 TRBV5-1 ASSLGLLAGGEDTQY
TRBJ2-4 TRBV3-1/TRBV3-2 ASSHMGLGKDIQY
TRBJ1-1 TRBV7-3 ASSPGGNTEAF
TRBJ1-1 TRBV5-1 ASSTLQGGTEAF
TRBJ1-6 TRBV19 ASSDRGQGSPLH
TRBJ2-7 TRBV12-3/TRBV12-4 ASSAGQRKQY
TRBJ1-2 TRBV6-2/TRBV6-3 ASSYSPGWGYT
TRBJ1-1 TRBV6-6 ASSPGGVSATEAF
TRBJ1-1 TRBV7-2 ASSYGRYTEAF
TRBJ2-7 TRBV2 ASSEAPLAGTNYEQY
TRBJ2-2 TRBV28 ASSPLGSSNTGELF
TRBJ2-5 TRBV9 ASSVGTGDRETQY
TRBJ2-3 TRBV20-1 SGGLRDTQY
TRBJ2-1 TRBV28 ASRSLNEQF